Each of the 16 T cell receptor beta chains below was sequenced from the same sample in a study. TCRdb redid the calling of the RT-PCR reads with MiXCR, one entry per CDR3 protein. Of approximately 720,000 distinct CDR3 sequences in the sample, 12% to 15% are singletons; the top ten hold 3.6%. The sample was memory CD4+ T cells from blood. The receptors shown here come from a female donor in good health, serving as a healthy control.

The chain combines TRBV12-3 or TRBV12-4 with TRBJ2-1; D could derive from TRBD1 or TRBD2 (5 bases each). V was pared by 3 bases and J by 9 bases, with 9 bases between. This CDR3 region has 12 residues. The CDR3 spells CASSFAGSEQFF. In nucleotides, the CDR3 is TGTGCCAGCAGTTTCGCAGGGAGTGAGCAGTTCTTC.

The chain has TRBV2 and TRBJ1-5; TRBD1 is a possible D gene (6 bases). Trimming left V 7 bases short and J 7 bases short, with 14 bases between. Germline CDR1 and CDR2: SNHLY and FYNNEI. The CDR3 consists of 13 residues. The CDR3 is CASTGQQGQPQHF. CDR3 nucleotides: TGTGCCAGCACTGGACAACAGGGCCAGCCCCAGCATTTT.

This clonotype has ten or more counts. The chain recombines TRBV20-1 with TRBJ1-1; maybe TRBD1 (6 bases). CDR1 is DFQATT, CDR2 SNEGSKA, per germline (reference sequence). The ends were cut back, 5 bases at V and 7 bases at J, with 17 bases in the middle. The CDR3 consists of 13 residues. CDR3 amino acids: CSAQQGWNDEAFF. For the CDR3, the DNA is TGCAGTGCTCAACAGGGATGGAACGATGAAGCTTTCTTT.

At least ten counts were recorded for this clonotype. The gene calls are TRBV3-1 and TRBJ2-1; 12 nucleotides match TRBD1. Germline CDR1 and CDR2: LGHDT and YNNKEL (reference sequence). The V and J ends lost 4 bases and 6 bases, in that order; junction bases with no gene match: 4. The CDR3 has 15 residues. This CDR3 is CASSPGQGAFNEQFF. CDR3 bases: TGTGCCAGCAGCCCGGGACAGGGGGCCTTCAATGAGCAGTTCTTC.

The chain carries TRBV27 and TRBJ1-2; a weak D match, TRBD1 (6 bases). V was shortened by 5 bases and J by 6 bases, with 19 bases between the two germline ends. Germline V lookup: CDR1 MNHEY, CDR2 SMNVEV (reference sequence). The CDR3 is 15 amino acids. The CDR3, as DNA: TGTGCCAGCAGTCCATGGGGGGCTAGGTCCGATGGCTACACCTTC. The encoded protein is CASSPWGARSDGYTF.

This clonotype was observed a handful of times. V usage is TRBV7-2 and J usage is TRBJ2-1; D is uncertain. The V gene's germline CDR1 is SGHTA and CDR2 FQGNSA. Deletions cut 4 bases from V and 7 bases from J, with 11 bases between. The CDR3 consists of 13 residues. The CDR3 DNA follows: TGTGCCAGCAGCTCCCACCGGGTTAATGAGCAGTTCTTC. Protein product: CASSSHRVNEQFF.

This clonotype occurred a few times. The chain has TRBV10-3 and TRBJ1-1; TRBD1 aligns across 9 bases. The CDR3 spans 11 residues. Germline values: CDR1 ENHRY, CDR2 SYGVKD. The J segment lost 7 bases and the V segment lost 10 bases, leaving 4 bases of the junction unmatched. The DNA of the CDR3 is TGTGCCACACGACAGGGGGATGAAGCTTTCTTT. Encoded protein: CATRQGDEAFF.

This clonotype came up many times. The chain has TRBV6-2 or TRBV6-3 and TRBJ2-5, with a weak D call TRBD1 (5 bases). The ends were cut back, 0 bases at V and 4 bases at J, with 12 bases in the middle. Germline values: CDR1 MNHEY, CDR2 SVGEGT. CDR3 size: 15 residues. CDR3 sequence reads: CASSYSPGRVETQYF. CDR3 DNA sequence: TGTGCCAGCAGTTACTCTCCAGGGCGAGTAGAGACCCAGTACTTC.

A few counts support this clonotype. The chain employs TRBV9 and TRBJ2-1, with 7 bases that match TRBD1. Losses at the gene ends were 3 bases for V and 7 bases for J; bases not matched to a gene: 4. Germline V gene lookup returns CDR1 SGDLS and CDR2 YYNGEE. This CDR3 contains 13 residues. CDR3 protein: CASSEGQQNEQFF. In DNA form, the CDR3 reads TGTGCCAGCAGCGAGGGACAGCAAAATGAGCAGTTCTTC.

A few counts support this clonotype. The J gene is TRBJ2-3, the V gene TRBV12-3 or TRBV12-4; possible D gene TRBD2, 5 bases. V shed 7 bases and J shed 3 bases, with 14 bases lying between them. The CDR3 totals 14 residues. CDR3 residues: CASTESRGTDTQYF. The CDR3 DNA follows: TGTGCCAGCACTGAGTCCCGGGGTACAGATACGCAGTATTTT.

This clonotype has a handful of counts. This sequence joins TRBV20-1 and TRBJ2-2, with TRBD2 matching 7 bases. With 2 bases clipped from V and 6 bases from J, the junction kept 9 bases outside the gene matches. CDR1 DFQATT and CDR2 SNEGSKA come from the germline V gene (reference sequence). The CDR3 spans 15 residues. Here the CDR3 reads CSARFGLGPSGELFF. DNA of the CDR3: TGCAGTGCTAGATTCGGACTAGGACCGTCCGGGGAGCTGTTTTTT.

The V gene is TRBV20-1, the J gene TRBJ1-2, with D maybe TRBD1 (6 bases). V lost 4 bases, J lost 4 bases, and 16 bases lay in between. Germline lookup yields CDR1 DFQATT and CDR2 SNEGSKA (reference sequence). This CDR3 contains 14 residues. The CDR3 sequence: CSAIPTGYIYGYTF. CDR3 coding DNA: TGCAGTGCTATCCCGACAGGATACATCTATGGCTACACCTTC.

This clonotype appeared many times. The chain links TRBV20-1 to TRBJ1-1, with a weak D call TRBD1 (6 bases). The V end was cut by 5 bases, the J end by 1 base, with 14 bases between. The CDR3 sequence is 14 residues long. Germline V gene data show CDR1 as DFQATT and CDR2 as SNEGSKA (reference sequence). The chain's CDR3 is CSAPGGRSNTEAFF. The CDR3 coding sequence is TGCAGTGCTCCCGGGGGCAGGTCGAACACTGAAGCTTTCTTT.

This clonotype was found many times. This chain connects TRBV4-3 to TRBJ2-5; 8 bases are shared with TRBD1. The V gene's germline CDR1 is LGHNA and CDR2 YSLEER. This CDR3 region has 16 residues. With V trimmed by 0 bases and J by 5 bases, 8 bases remained unmatched. CDR3 in amino acids: CASSQEIQGAWETQYF. CDR3 nucleotide sequence: TGCGCCAGCAGCCAAGAGATCCAGGGGGCTTGGGAGACCCAGTACTTC.

The J gene is TRBJ1-1, the V gene TRBV15; no firm D call. CDR3 length equals 14 residues. The germline gives CDR1 LNHNV, CDR2 YYDKDF (reference sequence). V dropped 0 bases and J dropped 2 bases, with 7 bases sitting between them. CDR3 nucleotides: TGTGCCACCAGCAGAGATCATTACAACACTGAAGCTTTCTTT. Protein product: CATSRDHYNTEAFF.

This clonotype has just a few counts. This sequence joins TRBV14 and TRBJ1-2; D ambiguous. Germline V gives CDR1 SGHDN, CDR2 FVKESK. The length of the CDR3 is 14 residues. Trimming cost V 0 bases and J 5 bases, with 10 bases left between them. The CDR3 coding sequence is TGTGCCAGCAGCCAAGATAGGGCGGAATATGGCTACACCTTC. Translation: CASSQDRAEYGYTF.